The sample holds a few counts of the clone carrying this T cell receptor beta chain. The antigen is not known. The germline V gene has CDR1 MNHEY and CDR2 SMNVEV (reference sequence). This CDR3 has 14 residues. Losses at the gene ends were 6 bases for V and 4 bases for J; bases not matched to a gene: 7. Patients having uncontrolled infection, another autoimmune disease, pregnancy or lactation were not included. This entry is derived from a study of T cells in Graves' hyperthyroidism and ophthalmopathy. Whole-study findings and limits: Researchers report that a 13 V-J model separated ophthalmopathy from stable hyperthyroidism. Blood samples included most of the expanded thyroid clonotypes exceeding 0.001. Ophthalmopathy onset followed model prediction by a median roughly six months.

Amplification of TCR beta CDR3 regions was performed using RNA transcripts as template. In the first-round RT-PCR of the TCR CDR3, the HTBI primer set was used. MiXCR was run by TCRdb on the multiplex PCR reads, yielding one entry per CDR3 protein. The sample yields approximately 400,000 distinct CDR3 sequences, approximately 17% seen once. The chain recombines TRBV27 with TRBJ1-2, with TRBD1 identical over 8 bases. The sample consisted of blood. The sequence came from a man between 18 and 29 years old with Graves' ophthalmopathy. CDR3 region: CASSRGTGIYGYTF. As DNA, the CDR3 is TGTGCCAGCAGCCGCGGGACAGGCATCTATGGCTACACCTTC.